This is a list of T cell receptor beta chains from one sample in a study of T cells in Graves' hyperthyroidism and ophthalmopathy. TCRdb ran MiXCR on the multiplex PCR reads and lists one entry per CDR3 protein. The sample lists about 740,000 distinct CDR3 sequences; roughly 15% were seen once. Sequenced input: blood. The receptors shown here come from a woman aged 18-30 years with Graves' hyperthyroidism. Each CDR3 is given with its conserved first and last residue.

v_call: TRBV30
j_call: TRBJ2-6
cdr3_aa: CAWSSDRTSGANVLTF

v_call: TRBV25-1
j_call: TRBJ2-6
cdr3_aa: CASSESAARSGANVLTF

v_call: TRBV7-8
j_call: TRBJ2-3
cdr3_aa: CASSASGRAIDTQYF

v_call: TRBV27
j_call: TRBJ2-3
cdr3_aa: CASSQAPPGVAGADTQYF

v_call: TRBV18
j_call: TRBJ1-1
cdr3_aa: CASSPSRDEAFF

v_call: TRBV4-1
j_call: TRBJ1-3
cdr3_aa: CASSRSTGSSGNTIYF

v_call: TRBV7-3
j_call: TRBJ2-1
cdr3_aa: CASSLSASGSYEQFF

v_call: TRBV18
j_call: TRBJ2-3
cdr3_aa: CASSPITDTQYF

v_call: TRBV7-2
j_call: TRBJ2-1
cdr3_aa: CASSPWTGGTVEFF

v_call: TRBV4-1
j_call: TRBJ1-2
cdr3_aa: CASSQGTGPSGGYTF

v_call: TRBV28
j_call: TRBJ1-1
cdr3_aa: CACRKGRYGGMNTEAFF

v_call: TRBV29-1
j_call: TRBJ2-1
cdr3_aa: CSVGHWEGANEQFF

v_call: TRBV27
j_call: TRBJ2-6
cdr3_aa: CASSPYQGRRPSGANVLTF

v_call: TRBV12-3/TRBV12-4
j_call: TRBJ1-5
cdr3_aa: CASSLGPSSNQPQHF

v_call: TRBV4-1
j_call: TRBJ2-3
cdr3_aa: CASSHRLAGGTDTQYF

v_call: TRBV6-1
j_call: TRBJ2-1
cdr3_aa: CASTPLGTGIHNEQFF

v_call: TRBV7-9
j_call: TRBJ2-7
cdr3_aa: CASSVTSGSQVEQYF

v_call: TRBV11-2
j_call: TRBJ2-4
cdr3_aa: CASSLDRTSETYIQYF

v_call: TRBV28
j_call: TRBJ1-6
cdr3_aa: CASSSRYNSPLHF

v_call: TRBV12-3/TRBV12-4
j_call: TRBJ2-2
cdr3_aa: CASSLQAGPGELFF

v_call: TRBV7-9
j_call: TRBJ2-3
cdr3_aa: CASSLSRTGRDTQYF

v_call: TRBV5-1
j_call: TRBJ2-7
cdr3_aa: CASSLERAYEQYF

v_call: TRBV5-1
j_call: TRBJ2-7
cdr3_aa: CASSLTGWEQYF

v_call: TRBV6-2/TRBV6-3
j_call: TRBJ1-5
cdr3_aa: CASRPTNQPQHF

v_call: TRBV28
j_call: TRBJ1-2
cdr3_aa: CASTERTGPFYGYTF

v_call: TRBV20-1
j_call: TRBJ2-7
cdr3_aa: CSAREAGSSYEQYF

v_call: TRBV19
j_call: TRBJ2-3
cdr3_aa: CASTNSELSSTDTQYF

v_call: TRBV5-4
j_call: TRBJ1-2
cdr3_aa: CASSLDRGIVYGYTF

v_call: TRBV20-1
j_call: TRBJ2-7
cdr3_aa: CSAGASAYEQYF

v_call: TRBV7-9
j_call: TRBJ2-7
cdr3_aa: CASSLYQGYEQYF

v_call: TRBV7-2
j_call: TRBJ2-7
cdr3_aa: CASSHQGSSGRWEQYF

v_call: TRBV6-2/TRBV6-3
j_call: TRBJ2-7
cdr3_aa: CASRAGTSGTYEQYF

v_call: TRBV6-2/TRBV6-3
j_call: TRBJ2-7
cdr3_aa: CASSYSRGVDEQYF

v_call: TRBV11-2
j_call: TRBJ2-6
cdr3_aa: CASSLAAWTGSGANVLTF

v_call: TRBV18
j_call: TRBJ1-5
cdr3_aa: CASSPPLPQNQPQHF

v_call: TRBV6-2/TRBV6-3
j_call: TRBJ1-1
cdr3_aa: CASSYSEGLNTEAFF

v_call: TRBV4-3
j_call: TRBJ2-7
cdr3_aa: CASSRVAGGVGEQYF

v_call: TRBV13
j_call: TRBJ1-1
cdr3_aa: CASSLKGGTEAFF

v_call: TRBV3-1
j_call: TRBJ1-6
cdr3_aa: CASSDSYNSPLHF

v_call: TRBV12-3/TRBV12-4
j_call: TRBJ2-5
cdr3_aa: CASSMTGGGTQYF

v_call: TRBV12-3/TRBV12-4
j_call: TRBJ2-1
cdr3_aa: CASTEGVTLGNEQFF

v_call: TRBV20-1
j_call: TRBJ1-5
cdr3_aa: CSAQRGNQPQHF

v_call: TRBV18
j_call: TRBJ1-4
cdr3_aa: CASSEGQGGGEKLFF

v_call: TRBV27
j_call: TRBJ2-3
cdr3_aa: CATRTSGNADTQYF

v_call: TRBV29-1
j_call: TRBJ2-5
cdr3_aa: CSGELAGVHQETQYF

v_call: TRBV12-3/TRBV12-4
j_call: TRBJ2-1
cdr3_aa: CASSLEWGSYNEQFF

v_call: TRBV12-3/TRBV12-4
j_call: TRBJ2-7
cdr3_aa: CASRRGGAPYEQYF

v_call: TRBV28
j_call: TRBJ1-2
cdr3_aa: CASSLGTGGAADGYTF

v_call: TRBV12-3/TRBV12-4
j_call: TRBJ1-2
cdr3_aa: CASSFRVSNYGYTF

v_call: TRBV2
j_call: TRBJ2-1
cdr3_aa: CASRGTSGRNYNEQFF

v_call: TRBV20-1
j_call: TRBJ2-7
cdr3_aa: CSASGSRAYEQYF

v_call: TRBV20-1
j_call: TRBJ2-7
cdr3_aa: CSARDFTGGSYEQYF

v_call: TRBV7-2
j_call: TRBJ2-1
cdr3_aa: CASSPDYRVNNEQFF